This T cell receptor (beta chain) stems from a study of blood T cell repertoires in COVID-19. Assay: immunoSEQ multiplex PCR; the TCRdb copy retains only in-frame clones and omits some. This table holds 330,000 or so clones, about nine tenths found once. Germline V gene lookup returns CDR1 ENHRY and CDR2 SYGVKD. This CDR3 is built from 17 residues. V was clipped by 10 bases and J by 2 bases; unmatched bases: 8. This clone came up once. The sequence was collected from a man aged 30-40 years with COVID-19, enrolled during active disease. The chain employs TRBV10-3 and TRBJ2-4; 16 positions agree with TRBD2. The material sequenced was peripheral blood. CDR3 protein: CASQPGLAGGTKNIQYF. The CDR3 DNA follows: TGTGCCAGCCAACCGGGACTAGCGGGGGGGACCAAAAACATTCAGTACTTC.